These 24 T cell receptor beta chains were all obtained from the same sample, sequenced in a study of early stage breast cancer tumors. The method was immunoSEQ multiplex PCR; TCRdb's version includes in-frame clones alone and lacks a portion of them. The sample includes fewer than 30,000 clones, roughly 80% of them seen just once. The source material was blood. These TCRs come from a person between 60 and 70 years old with breast cancer.

This clone is deemed medium-sized. V gene TRBV9 combines with J gene TRBJ2-3, with 9 nucleotides matching TRBD2. Germline V lookup: CDR1 SGDLS, CDR2 YYNGEE. J lost 4 bases, V lost 0 bases, and 0 bases had no gene match. The CDR3 spans 14 residues. The CDR3: CASSVGLAADTQYF. CDR3 nucleotides: TGTGCCAGCAGCGTAGGACTAGCGGCAGATACGCAGTATTTT. The complete variable domain, with remaining parts taken from reference TRBV9 and TRBJ2-3, reads DSGVTQTPKHLITATGQRVTLRCSPRSGDLSVYWYQQSLDQGLQFLIQYYNGEERAKGNILERFSAQQFPDLHSELNLSSLELGDSALYFCASSVGLAADTQYFGPGTRLTVL.

The rearrangement joins TRBV2 to TRBJ2-5; D unclear. CDR3 length: 11 amino acids. CDR1 and CDR2 from the germline V gene are SNHLY and FYNNEI. The ends were cut back, 7 bases at V and 3 bases at J, with 6 bases in the middle. The CDR3 region is CASTLKETQYF. The DNA for the CDR3 is TGTGCCAGCACCCTTAAAGAGACCCAGTACTTC.

The chain joins TRBV7-9 to TRBJ2-3; D gene uncertain. The CDR3 spans 12 residues. The germline V gene encodes CDR1 SEHNR and CDR2 FQNEAQ (reference sequence). The V end was cut by 4 bases, the J end by 5 bases, with 7 bases between. CDR3 protein: CASSSSGDTQYF. CDR3 coding DNA: TGTGCCAGCAGCTCCTCAGGAGATACGCAGTATTTT.

The rearrangement uses TRBV7-2 and TRBJ1-2; no definite D call. Per the germline V gene, CDR1 is SGHTA and CDR2 is FQGNSA. V was clipped by 4 bases and J by 0 bases, with 12 bases between them. The CDR3 loop spans 15 amino acids. CDR3 loop: CASSYSGTPNYGYTF. The CDR3 nucleotides are TGTGCCAGCAGCTACAGTGGAACCCCTAACTATGGCTACACCTTC.

This clone has a handful of counts. The rearrangement joins TRBV6-1 to TRBJ2-1, with 10 bases aligning to TRBD2. The trim removed 7 bases at V and 4 bases at J, leaving 7 bases unmatched. The CDR3 runs to 15 residues. The V gene's germline CDR1 is MNHNS and CDR2 SASEGT. The CDR3 sequence is CASITRAGGYNEQFF. The CDR3 region has the DNA TGTGCCAGCATTACGCGAGCGGGAGGGTACAATGAGCAGTTCTTC.

The chain joins TRBV28 to TRBJ1-1; no clear D gene. With 4 bases removed from V and 3 bases from J, the gap between germline ends came to 3 bases. This CDR3 has 11 residues. CDR1 and CDR2 (germline): MDHEN, SYDVKM. Here the CDR3 DNA reads TGTGCCAGCAGTTCTTACACTGAAGCTTTCTTT. As protein: CASSSYTEAFF.

The chain joins TRBV18 to TRBJ1-2; 7 nucleotides match TRBD1. The CDR3 length is 13 residues. Germline values: CDR1 KGHSH, CDR2 LQKENI. The trim removed 6 bases at V and 7 bases at J, leaving 8 bases unmatched. CDR3 in DNA: TGTGCCAGCTCGCGACAGGGAGAGAGTGGCTACACCTTC. Residues: CASSRQGESGYTF.

The gene calls are TRBV6-5 and TRBJ2-3; the match to TRBD1 covers 7 bases. Trimming removed 10 bases from V and 5 bases from J; junction bases left unmatched: 6. CDR3 size: 12 residues. Germline loops: CDR1 MNHEY, CDR2 SVGAGI. The CDR3 region has the DNA TGTGCCACCGGACAGGCTAGAGATACGCAGTATTTT. Its translation is CATGQARDTQYF.

The chain employs TRBV7-9 and TRBJ2-3, with 7 bases matching TRBD2. V was pared by 2 bases and J by 0 bases, with 5 bases of the junction left unmatched. Germline lookup yields CDR1 SEHNR and CDR2 FQNEAQ (reference sequence). CDR3 size: 16 residues. The CDR3 protein is CASSLPPSGSTDTQYF. The CDR3, as DNA: TGTGCCAGCAGCTTACCGCCTAGCGGTAGCACAGATACGCAGTATTTT.

A few counts support this clone. The DNA for the CDR3 is TGCGCCAGCAGCCAAGGAGGAACAGGAGGGGTGAACACTGAAGCTTTCTTT. Protein: CASSQGGTGGVNTEAFF. V and J are TRBV4-1 and TRBJ1-1; a possible D gene is TRBD1 (5 bases). Trimming left V 1 base short and J 0 bases short, with 15 bases between. This CDR3 has 17 residues. CDR1 and CDR2 (germline): MGHRA, YSYEKL.

The chain is built from TRBV25-1 and TRBJ2-1, with 11 nucleotides matching TRBD2. The CDR3 consists of 14 residues. V lost 8 bases and J lost 3; bases outside the gene matches: 3. Germline V lookup: CDR1 MGHDK, CDR2 SYGVNS. The CDR3 region is CASRGLADYNEQFF. CDR3 nucleotide sequence: TGTGCCAGCCGGGGACTAGCGGACTACAATGAGCAGTTCTTC.

The CDR3 spells CASSAGVAGQSEQYF. The DNA for the CDR3 is TGTGCCAGCAGCGCGGGGGTAGCGGGGCAGAGCGAGCAGTACTTC. The genes are TRBV5-6 and TRBJ2-7, with 8 bases lining up with TRBD2. Germline CDR1 reads SGHDT; CDR2 reads YYEEEE. The CDR3 contains 15 residues. V shed 4 bases, J shed 6 bases, and the junction held 12 bases outside the gene matches.

The chain employs TRBV11-3 and TRBJ1-2, with D unresolved. Germline V gene sequence: CDR1 SGHNT, CDR2 YENEEA. The CDR3 contains 12 residues. Trimming removed 0 bases from V and 8 bases from J, with 7 bases in between. The CDR3 protein is CASSLDQRGYTF. CDR3 nucleotide sequence: TGTGCCAGCAGCTTAGATCAACGGGGCTACACCTTC. Filled out from reference TRBV11-3 and TRBJ1-2, the complete variable domain reads EAGVVQSPRYKIIEKKQPVAFWCNPISGHNTLYWYLQNLGQGPELLIRYENEEAVDDSQLPKDRFSAERLKGVDSTLKIQPAELGDSAVYLCASSLDQRGYTFGSGTRLTVV.

J is TRBJ2-1 and V is TRBV6-5; TRBD2 matches 8 bases. Germline CDR1 MNHEY, CDR2 SVGAGI. The trim removed 0 bases at V and 7 bases at J, leaving 5 bases unmatched. The CDR3 totals 15 residues. For the CDR3, the DNA is TGTGCCAGCAGTTACTCGGTTAGCGGGATGAATGAGCAGTTCTTC. The encoded protein is CASSYSVSGMNEQFF.

CDR3 sequence (DNA): TGTGCCAGCAGTTTAGGGCTAGCGGGGGGGAATGAGCAGTTCTTC. Translation: CASSLGLAGGNEQFF. The chain recombines TRBV28 with TRBJ2-1; 12 nucleotides agree with TRBD2. The CDR3 runs 15 residues. Germline loops: CDR1 MDHEN, CDR2 SYDVKM. V shed 2 bases, J shed 7 bases, and the junction held 3 bases outside the gene matches.

The chain is built from TRBV2 and TRBJ1-2, with TRBD1 identical over 8 bases. Germline V gives CDR1 SNHLY, CDR2 FYNNEI. CDR3 length: 15 amino acids. Germline trimming cut 5 bases from V and 2 bases from J; bases unmatched to any gene: 7. CDR3 bases: TGTGCCAGCAGTCAAGGACAGGGCGGGAACTATGGCTACACCTTC. It specifies CASSQGQGGNYGYTF.

This rearrangement joins TRBV6-5 to TRBJ1-1, with 8 bases lining up with TRBD1. With 5 bases clipped from V and 4 bases from J, the junction kept 6 bases outside the gene matches. Germline loops: CDR1 MNHEY, CDR2 SVGAGI. The CDR3 covers 14 residues. CDR3 amino acids: CASSPDRGVTEAFF. CDR3 bases: TGTGCCAGCAGTCCCGACAGGGGAGTCACTGAAGCTTTCTTT.

This chain uses TRBV7-2 with TRBJ2-3, with TRBD2 as a possible D gene (5 bases). The CDR3 totals 15 residues. CDR1 and CDR2 (germline): SGHTA, FQGNSA. The germline V and J ends were trimmed by 1 base and 4 bases, with 12 bases remaining between them. CDR3 loop: CASSLGGVGSDTQYF. As DNA, the CDR3 is TGTGCCAGCAGCTTAGGGGGAGTAGGGTCAGATACGCAGTATTTT.

This rearrangement joins TRBV28 to TRBJ2-7; D possibly corresponds to TRBD2 (6 bases). CDR1 and CDR2 (germline): MDHEN, SYDVKM. The CDR3 is 14 residues long. Trimming cost V 6 bases and J 1 base, with 13 bases left between them. DNA for the CDR3: TGTGCCAGCAGCCGGGTGGGGGGATCCTACGAGCAGTACTTC. Its protein product is CASSRVGGSYEQYF.

The chain couples TRBV29-1 to TRBJ2-3; D perhaps matches TRBD1 (6 bases). Germline CDR1 SQVTM, CDR2 ANQGSEA. The CDR3 is 16 amino acids. The V end lost 1 base, the J end lost 0 bases, and 14 bases lay between the germline ends. The CDR3 region is CSVEVQGPRSTDTQYF. Here the CDR3 DNA reads TGCAGCGTTGAAGTACAGGGCCCAAGGAGCACAGATACGCAGTATTTT.

J is TRBJ2-7 and V is TRBV5-5, with a weak D call TRBD1 (5 bases). The CDR3 extends over 16 amino acids. Trimming took off 1 base at V and 6 bases at J, with 20 bases between the two ends. In germline, CDR1 is SGHKS, CDR2 YYEKEE (reference sequence). CDR3 sequence: CASSLMHTRRGSEQYF. CDR3 in DNA: TGTGCCAGCAGCTTGATGCACACCCGAAGGGGTAGCGAGCAGTACTTC.

The sample holds a few counts of this clone. The chain uses TRBV7-8 and TRBJ1-5; 9 bases align to TRBD1. The CDR3 loop spans 16 amino acids. The trim removed 5 bases at V and 2 bases at J, leaving 7 bases unmatched. Germline V gene lookup returns CDR1 SGHVS and CDR2 FQNEAQ. The CDR3 protein is CASSLQGAGGNQPQHF. The CDR3 bases are TGTGCCAGCAGCCTACAGGGGGCGGGTGGCAATCAGCCCCAGCATTTT.

The rearrangement uses TRBV7-9 and TRBJ2-7; D gene unclear. The CDR3 spans 11 residues. The germline V gene encodes CDR1 SEHNR and CDR2 FQNEAQ (reference sequence). V dropped 7 bases and J dropped 3 bases, with 7 bases sitting between them. CDR3 region: CASTSSYEQYF. The CDR3 DNA reads as TGTGCCAGCACTTCTAGCTACGAGCAGTACTTC.

The sample holds one count of this clone. The genes are TRBV7-7 and TRBJ2-3; TRBD1 agrees at 8 bases. Germline assignment: CDR1 SSHAT and CDR2 FNYEAQ (reference sequence). V gave up 5 bases and J gave up 5 bases; unmatched junction bases: 6. The CDR3 consists of 14 residues. The CDR3 region is CASSPTGVGDTQYF. The CDR3 bases are TGTGCCAGCAGCCCGACAGGGGTCGGAGATACGCAGTATTTT.